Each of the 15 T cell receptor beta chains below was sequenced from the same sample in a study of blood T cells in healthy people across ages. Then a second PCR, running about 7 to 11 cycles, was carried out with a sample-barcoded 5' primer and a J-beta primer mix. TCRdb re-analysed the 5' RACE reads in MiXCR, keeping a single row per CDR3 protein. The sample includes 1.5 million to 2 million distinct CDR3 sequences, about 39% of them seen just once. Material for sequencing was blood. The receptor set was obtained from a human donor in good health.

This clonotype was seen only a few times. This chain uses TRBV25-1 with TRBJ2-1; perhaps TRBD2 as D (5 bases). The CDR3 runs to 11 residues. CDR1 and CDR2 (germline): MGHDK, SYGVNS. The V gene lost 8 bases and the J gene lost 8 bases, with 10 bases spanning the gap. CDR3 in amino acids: CASGFGDEQFF. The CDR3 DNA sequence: TGTGCCAGCGGGTTCGGGGATGAGCAGTTCTTC.

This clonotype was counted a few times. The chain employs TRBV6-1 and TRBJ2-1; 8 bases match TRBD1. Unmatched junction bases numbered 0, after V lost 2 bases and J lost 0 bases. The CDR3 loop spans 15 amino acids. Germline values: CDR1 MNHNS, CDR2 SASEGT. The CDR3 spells CASSEQGASYNEQFF. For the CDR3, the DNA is TGTGCCAGCAGTGAACAGGGGGCCTCCTACAATGAGCAGTTCTTC.

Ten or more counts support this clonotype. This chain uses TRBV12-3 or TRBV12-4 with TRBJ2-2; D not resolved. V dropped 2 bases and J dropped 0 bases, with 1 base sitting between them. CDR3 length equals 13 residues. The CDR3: CASSLSNTGELFF. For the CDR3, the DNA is TGTGCCAGCAGTTTATCGAACACCGGGGAGCTGTTTTTT.

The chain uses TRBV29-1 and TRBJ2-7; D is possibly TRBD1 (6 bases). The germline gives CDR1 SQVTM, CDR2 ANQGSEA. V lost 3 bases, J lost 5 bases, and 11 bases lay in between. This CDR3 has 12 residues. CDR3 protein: CSVDRTDNEQYF. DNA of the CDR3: TGCAGCGTTGACCGGACAGACAACGAGCAGTACTTC.

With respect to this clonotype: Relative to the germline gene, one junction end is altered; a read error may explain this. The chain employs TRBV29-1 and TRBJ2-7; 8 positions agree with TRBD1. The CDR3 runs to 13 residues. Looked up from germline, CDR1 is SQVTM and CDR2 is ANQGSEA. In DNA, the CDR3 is TGCGGCGTTGATGGACAGGGAGTCTACGAGCAGTACTTC. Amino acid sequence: CGVDGQGVYEQYF.

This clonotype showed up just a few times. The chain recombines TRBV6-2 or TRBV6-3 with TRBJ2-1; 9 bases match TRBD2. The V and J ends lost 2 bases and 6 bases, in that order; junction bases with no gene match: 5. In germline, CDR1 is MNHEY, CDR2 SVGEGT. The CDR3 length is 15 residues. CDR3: CASSYLAGRFNEQFF. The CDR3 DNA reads TGTGCCAGCAGTTACCTAGCGGGGCGATTCAATGAGCAGTTCTTC.

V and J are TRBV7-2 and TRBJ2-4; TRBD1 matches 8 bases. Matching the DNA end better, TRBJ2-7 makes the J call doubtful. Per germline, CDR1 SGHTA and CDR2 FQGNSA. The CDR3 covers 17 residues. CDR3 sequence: CASSLAQTGALSYEQYF. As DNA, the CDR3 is TGTGCCAGCAGCTTAGCGCAGACAGGGGCGCTGTCCTACGAGCAGTACTTC.

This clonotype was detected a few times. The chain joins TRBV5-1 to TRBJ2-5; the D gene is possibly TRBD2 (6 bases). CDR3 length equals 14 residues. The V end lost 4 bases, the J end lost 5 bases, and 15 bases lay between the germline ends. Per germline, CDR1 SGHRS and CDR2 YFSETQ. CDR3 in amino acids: CASSPRAGSETQYF. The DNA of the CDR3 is TGCGCCAGCAGCCCTCGGGCGGGGAGTGAGACCCAGTACTTC. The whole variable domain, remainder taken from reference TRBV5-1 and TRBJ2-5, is KAGVTQTPRYLIKTRGQQVTLSCSPISGHRSVSWYQQTPGQGLQFLFEYFSETQRNKGNFPGRFSGRQFSNSRSEMNVSTLELGDSALYLCASSPRAGSETQYFGPGTRLLVL.

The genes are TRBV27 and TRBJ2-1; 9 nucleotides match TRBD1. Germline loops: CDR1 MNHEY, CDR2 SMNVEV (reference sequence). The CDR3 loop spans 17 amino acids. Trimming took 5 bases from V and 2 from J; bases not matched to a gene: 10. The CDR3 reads CASSVLRNRGPYNEQFF. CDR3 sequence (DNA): TGTGCCAGCAGTGTCCTACGGAACAGGGGGCCCTACAATGAGCAGTTCTTC.

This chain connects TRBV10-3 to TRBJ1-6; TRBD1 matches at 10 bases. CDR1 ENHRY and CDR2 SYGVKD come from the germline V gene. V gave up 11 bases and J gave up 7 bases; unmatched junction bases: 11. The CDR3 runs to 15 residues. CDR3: CASRGSGQGNSPLHF. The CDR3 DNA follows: TGTGCCTCCCGTGGGTCGGGACAGGGGAATTCACCCCTCCACTTT.

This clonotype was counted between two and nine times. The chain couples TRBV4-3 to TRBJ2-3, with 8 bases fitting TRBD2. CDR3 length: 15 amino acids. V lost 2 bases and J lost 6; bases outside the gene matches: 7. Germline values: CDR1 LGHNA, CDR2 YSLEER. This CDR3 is CASSQRNGGEDTQYF. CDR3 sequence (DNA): TGCGCCAGCAGCCAAAGGAACGGGGGGGAGGATACGCAGTATTTT.

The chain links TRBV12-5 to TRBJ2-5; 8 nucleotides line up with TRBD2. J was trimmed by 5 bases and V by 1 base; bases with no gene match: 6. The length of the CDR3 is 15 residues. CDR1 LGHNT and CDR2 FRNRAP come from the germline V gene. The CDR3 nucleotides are TGTGCTAGTGGTTTGGACGGACTAGCTTTGGAGACCCAGTACTTC. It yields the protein CASGLDGLALETQYF.

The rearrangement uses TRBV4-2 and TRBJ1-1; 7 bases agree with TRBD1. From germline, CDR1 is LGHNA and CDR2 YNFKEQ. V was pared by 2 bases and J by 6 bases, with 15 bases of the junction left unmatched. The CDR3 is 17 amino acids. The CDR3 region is CASSQPIGQVEFAEAFF. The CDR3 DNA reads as TGTGCCAGCAGCCAACCAATAGGACAGGTCGAATTCGCTGAAGCTTTCTTT.

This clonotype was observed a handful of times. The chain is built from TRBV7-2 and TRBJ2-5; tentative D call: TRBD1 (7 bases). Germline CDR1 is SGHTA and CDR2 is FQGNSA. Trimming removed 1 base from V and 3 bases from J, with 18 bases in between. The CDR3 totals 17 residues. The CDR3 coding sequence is TGTGCCAGCAGCTTAGAGGCCAGGGGGACTGGTAAAGAGACCCAGTACTTC. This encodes CASSLEARGTGKETQYF.

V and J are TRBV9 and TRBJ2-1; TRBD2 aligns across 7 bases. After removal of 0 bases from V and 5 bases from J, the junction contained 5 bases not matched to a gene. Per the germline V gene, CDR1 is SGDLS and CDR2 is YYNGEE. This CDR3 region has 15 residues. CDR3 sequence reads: CASSVGLAANNEQFF. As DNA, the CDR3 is TGTGCCAGCAGCGTAGGCCTAGCGGCGAACAATGAGCAGTTCTTC.